The 32 T cell receptor beta chains below all came from one sample that was sequenced in a study of spatial heterogeneity in lung cancer (dated by TCRdb to about 2019). On the study overall, not on this receptor specifically: The tumor nonsynonymous mutation count correlated with the number of expanded intratumoral alpha and beta TCRs.

This sample's time point label indicates: sample taken at primary tumor resection. The library was obtained by 5' RACE. TCRdb lists the instrument as NextSeq 500. Through fastp at Q25 and MiXCR, TCRdb rebuilt clones from the public reads, retaining in-frame beta chains. Every entry covers one CDR3 protein and lists the most common genes and DNA from its rows. The sample table shows under 15,000 distinct CDR3 sequences, and roughly 4.7% are seen once. Around 16% of the sample rests with the top ten. Antigens for these TCRs are unknown. The sample consisted of lung tumor tissue, taken at surgery. These receptors were collected from a female donor with early-stage non-small cell lung cancer.

This clonotype has ten or more counts. The library was prepared for alpha chains; this beta chain is a stray read, so its frequency means little. The genes are TRBV7-2 and TRBJ1-4; D is undetermined. Trimming pared 5 bases from V and 4 bases from J, leaving 11 bases between. CDR3 length: 14 amino acids. Germline V gene sequence: CDR1 SGHTA, CDR2 FQGNSA. The CDR3 nucleotides are TGTGCCAGCAGCCCTGGCCGGGGTAATGAAAAACTGTTTTTT. Encoded protein: CASSPGRGNEKLFF.

This clonotype is medium-sized by share. Little can be read into the size of this beta chain, an off-target read in a library designed for alpha chains. V and J are TRBV5-4 and TRBJ2-4; D gene unclear. V dropped 1 base and J dropped 3 bases, with 11 bases sitting between them. The CDR3 sequence is 15 residues long. Looked up from germline, CDR1 is SGHNT and CDR2 is YYREEE (reference sequence). The CDR3 DNA reads TGTGCCAGCAGCTTGACTGGCAAGGTCAAAAACATTCAGTACTTC. Residues: CASSLTGKVKNIQYF.

This clonotype was counted at least ten times. Within a library made for alpha chains, this beta chain is off target, and its count is uninformative. This chain joins TRBV27 and TRBJ1-4; 9 bases align to TRBD1. Trimming cost V 6 bases and J 7 bases; bases outside gene matches: 6. This CDR3 has 14 amino acids. Germline-derived CDR1 and CDR2 are MNHEY and SMNVEV (reference sequence). CDR3 coding DNA: TGTGCCAGCAGACTCACAGGGGGCGGTGAAAAACTGTTTTTT. This gives the protein CASRLTGGGEKLFF.

A remark on this clonotype: This beta chain is an off-target read within a library intended for alpha chains, so its frequency means little. The rearrangement uses TRBV20-1 and TRBJ1-4; unclear D gene. The CDR3 covers 13 residues. Germline V gives CDR1 DFQATT, CDR2 SNEGSKA (reference sequence). V shed 3 bases and J shed 5 bases, with 10 bases lying between them. The CDR3 DNA sequence: TGCAGTGCTAGGGACCTGGGGAATGAAAAACTGTTTTTT. Encoded protein: CSARDLGNEKLFF.

This clonotype turned up a few times. This beta chain was picked up by a library intended for alpha chains and is off target, so its count carries little meaning. The chain recombines TRBV11-2 with TRBJ2-4, with a weak D call TRBD2 (6 bases). The germline gives CDR1 SGHAT, CDR2 FQNNGV. The CDR3 has 15 residues. Deletions cut 4 bases from V and 1 base from J, with 11 bases between. The CDR3 protein is CASSSLRGAKNIQYF. CDR3 DNA: TGTGCCAGCAGCTCCCTACGGGGGGCCAAAAACATTCAGTACTTC.

By frequency in the sample, this clonotype is medium-sized. Because this beta chain is a stray read in a library intended to capture alpha chains, its abundance should not be given much weight. The chain has TRBV3-1 and TRBJ1-1, with D possibly being TRBD1 (6 bases). The CDR3 sequence is 14 residues long. Germline V gives CDR1 LGHDT, CDR2 YNNKEL (reference sequence). The V end was cut by 8 bases, the J end by 5 bases, with 18 bases between. The CDR3 sequence is CASQPRGDGTEAFF. Written as DNA, the CDR3 is TGTGCCAGCCAGCCAAGGGGGGATGGGACTGAAGCTTTCTTT. Full variable domain (rest looked up from reference TRBV3-1 and TRBJ1-1): DTAVSQTPKYLVTQMGNDKSIKCEQNLGHDTMYWYKQDSKKFLKIMFSYNNKELIINETVPNRFSPKSPDKAHLNLHINSLELGDSAVYFCASQPRGDGTEAFFGQGTRLTVV.

This clonotype was recorded many times. Since the library was made to target alpha chains, this beta chain is a stray read and its abundance is not meaningful. V is TRBV2 and J is TRBJ2-4, with TRBD1 as a possible D gene (6 bases). Trimming left V 4 bases short and J 1 base short, with 14 bases between. Germline V gives CDR1 SNHLY, CDR2 FYNNEI. This CDR3 region has 16 residues. The CDR3 sequence is CASSVQTGLAKNIQYF. The CDR3 region has the DNA TGTGCCAGCAGTGTTCAAACAGGGTTGGCCAAAAACATTCAGTACTTC.

This clonotype was seen only a few times. This beta chain turned up in a library designed for alpha chains; as an off-target read, its abundance says little. The rearrangement joins TRBV2 to TRBJ1-2; D may be TRBD1 (6 bases). The V gene's germline CDR1 is SNHLY and CDR2 FYNNEI. The ends were cut back, 5 bases at V and 4 bases at J, with 14 bases in the middle. The CDR3 extends over 14 amino acids. CDR3: CASSPTGLSYGYTF. The CDR3 bases are TGTGCCAGCAGTCCCACAGGGTTGAGCTATGGCTACACCTTC.

This clonotype showed up many times. The library was built for alpha chains, so this beta chain is an off-target read and its size means little. V gene TRBV30 combines with J gene TRBJ2-3; 7 bases match TRBD1. Unmatched junction bases numbered 9, after V lost 6 bases and J lost 0 bases. Germline assignment: CDR1 GTSNPN and CDR2 SVGIG (reference sequence). The CDR3 length is 15 residues. The CDR3 coding sequence is TGTGCCTGTCACAGGGGTTCATCGAGCACAGATACGCAGTATTTT. This sequence encodes CACHRGSSSTDTQYF. The full variable domain, with the rest looked up from reference TRBV30 and TRBJ2-3, is SQTIHQWPATLVQPVGSPLSLECTVEGTSNPNLYWYRQAAGRGLQLLFYSVGIGQISSEVPQNLSASRPQDRQFILSSKKLLLSDSGFYLCACHRGSSSTDTQYFGPGTRLTVL.

This clonotype is medium-sized by share. The size of this beta chain means little, since it is a stray read in a library made for alpha chains. This chain links TRBV12-3 or TRBV12-4 with TRBJ2-1, with a weak D call TRBD2 (6 bases). Trimming removed 5 bases from V and 9 bases from J, with 20 bases in between. The CDR3 totals 15 residues. Here the CDR3 reads CASSHGTPWPAEQFF. CDR3 sequence (DNA): TGTGCCAGCAGTCACGGGACTCCGTGGCCCGCTGAGCAGTTCTTC.

This clonotype was seen many times. Since it is a stray read in a library aimed at alpha chains, this beta chain has a size that is not meaningful. The chain couples TRBV18 to TRBJ1-1, with TRBD1 identical over 7 bases. With 2 bases clipped from V and 8 bases from J, the junction kept 11 bases outside the gene matches. The CDR3 is 15 amino acids. From germline, CDR1 is KGHSH and CDR2 LQKENI. The chain's CDR3 is CASSPSGTEGAEAFF. In nucleotides, the CDR3 is TGTGCCAGCTCACCAAGCGGGACAGAGGGCGCCGAAGCTTTCTTT.

This clonotype was observed at least ten times. In a library made to pick up alpha chains, this beta chain is a stray read with a size that means little. V and J are TRBV20-1 and TRBJ1-6; the D gene is possibly TRBD1 (6 bases). The CDR3 totals 18 residues. Trimming left V 0 bases short and J 4 bases short, with 19 bases between. Per germline, CDR1 DFQATT and CDR2 SNEGSKA (reference sequence). The CDR3 loop is CSARDPSGGAEYNSPLHF. Here the CDR3 DNA reads TGCAGTGCTAGAGATCCCTCTGGGGGGGCCGAGTATAATTCACCCCTCCACTTT.

Of note for this clonotype: Since it is a stray read in a library aimed at alpha chains, this beta chain has a size that is not meaningful. The chain links TRBV11-2 to TRBJ2-1, with 8 bases lining up with TRBD2. The CDR3 has 17 residues. The V and J ends lost 0 bases and 7 bases, in that order; junction bases with no gene match: 11. Germline V CDR1 and CDR2: SGHAT, FQNNGV. CDR3 nucleotide sequence: TGTGCCAGCAGCTTAGACGTAACCGGGACTAGGGGGAATGAGCAGTTCTTC. Translating gives CASSLDVTGTRGNEQFF.

Ten or more counts support this clonotype. This beta chain came through as a stray read in a library set up for alpha chains, and its size says little. This chain links TRBV6-5 with TRBJ1-5, with D unclear. V was cut by 0 bases and J by 7 bases, with 13 bases left in between. CDR1 is MNHEY and CDR2 is SVGAGI in the germline V gene. The CDR3 runs to 15 residues. The CDR3 protein is CASSYSLSVRQPQHF. CDR3 coding DNA: TGTGCCAGCAGTTACTCGTTGTCAGTGAGACAGCCCCAGCATTTT.

In its sample, this clonotype is medium-sized (0.01 to 0.1%). This beta chain was picked up by a library intended for alpha chains and is off target, so its count carries little meaning. The rearrangement joins TRBV20-1 to TRBJ2-3; 9 positions agree with TRBD1. Germline CDR1 DFQATT, CDR2 SNEGSKA (reference sequence). The CDR3 has 16 amino acids. Trimming cost V 0 bases and J 1 base; bases outside gene matches: 5. The CDR3 bases are TGCAGTGCTAGAGATCGGGACAGGGAGGGCACAGATACGCAGTATTTT. As protein: CSARDRDREGTDTQYF.

This clonotype was counted ten times or more. Since it is a stray read in a library aimed at alpha chains, this beta chain has a size that is not meaningful. CDR3 coding DNA: TGTGCCAGCAGCGCGACAGGGGCCGAGCAGTACTTC. This encodes CASSATGAEQYF. V and J are TRBV2 and TRBJ2-7; 8 nucleotides line up with TRBD1. The CDR3 totals 12 residues. After removal of 6 bases from V and 6 bases from J, the junction contained 4 bases not matched to a gene. Germline values: CDR1 SNHLY, CDR2 FYNNEI.

This clonotype was seen many times. This beta chain was picked up by a library intended for alpha chains and is off target, so its count carries little meaning. The J gene is TRBJ2-1, the V gene TRBV24-1; 9 positions agree with TRBD2. This CDR3 has 14 residues. Germline CDR1 KGHDR, CDR2 SFDVKD. The ends lost 5 bases at V and 7 bases at J; junction bases unmatched: 5. The CDR3 loop reads CATSVAGDRNEQFF. CDR3 bases: TGTGCCACCAGTGTAGCGGGGGATAGAAATGAGCAGTTCTTC.

This clonotype was observed many times. This beta chain is a stray read from a library made for alpha chains; its abundance is not meaningful. The CDR3 region has the DNA TGCAGCGTTGACAGGTTAGGTGGCTACACCTTC. Protein product: CSVDRLGGYTF. The chain is built from TRBV29-1 and TRBJ1-2, with D unclear. Germline CDR1 SQVTM, CDR2 ANQGSEA. V was clipped by 3 bases and J by 7 bases, with 9 bases between them. This CDR3 comprises 11 residues.

This clonotype was found many times. This beta chain slipped into a library made for alpha chains as a stray read, so its size is not meaningful. V gene TRBV7-3 combines with J gene TRBJ2-2; D is unresolved. This CDR3 is 12 amino acids long. V lost 4 bases, J lost 7 bases, and 7 bases lay in between. Per germline, CDR1 SGHTA and CDR2 FQGTGA. In DNA, the CDR3 is TGTGCCAGCAGCTCCCCACTCGGGGAGCTGTTTTTT. This translates into CASSSPLGELFF.

About this clonotype itself: Within a library made for alpha chains, this beta chain is off target, and its count is uninformative. The V call is TRBV28, the J call TRBJ1-5, with a tentative D call TRBD1 (6 bases). Trimming stripped 7 bases from V and 2 bases from J, with 12 bases between. Germline-derived CDR1 and CDR2 are MDHEN and SYDVKM. This CDR3 contains 14 residues. CDR3 loop: CASTLGQGNQPQHF. The CDR3 coding sequence is TGTGCCAGCACCTTGGGACAAGGCAATCAGCCCCAGCATTTT.

This clonotype was picked up many times. Found in a library prepared for alpha chains, this beta chain is an off-target read, and its abundance has little meaning. CDR3 sequence: CASSLTVGPAYNEQFF. The DNA of the CDR3 is TGTGCCAGCAGCTTAACGGTCGGGCCCGCCTACAATGAGCAGTTCTTC. The rearrangement uses TRBV7-3 and TRBJ2-1; D unresolved. CDR1 is SGHTA, CDR2 FQGTGA, per germline. The germline V and J ends were trimmed by 0 bases and 2 bases, with 11 bases remaining between them. The CDR3 runs to 16 residues.

This clonotype was recorded many times. A library prepared for alpha chains yielded this beta chain as an off-target read; its size is of little meaning. The chain uses TRBV20-1 and TRBJ2-1; 10 bases match TRBD2. V lost 3 bases and J lost 0; bases outside the gene matches: 8. The germline gives CDR1 DFQATT, CDR2 SNEGSKA (reference sequence). The CDR3 contains 17 residues. Written as DNA, the CDR3 is TGCAGTGCTAGGGGGCTGGGACTAGCGAGCTCCTACAATGAGCAGTTCTTC. Translation: CSARGLGLASSYNEQFF.

This clonotype showed up many times. Being off target in a library aimed at alpha chains, this beta chain has a size of little meaning. The rearrangement links TRBV5-6 to TRBJ1-1; D call uncertain. This CDR3 has 13 residues. Germline V gene sequence: CDR1 SGHDT, CDR2 YYEEEE. V shed 4 bases and J shed 1 base, with 8 bases lying between them. CDR3 sequence (DNA): TGTGCCAGCAGCCGGGTCGGGAACACTGAAGCTTTCTTT. It is translated as CASSRVGNTEAFF.

This clonotype was recorded at least ten times. The size of this beta chain means little, since it is a stray read in a library made for alpha chains. The V gene is TRBV24-1, the J gene TRBJ2-1, with D possibly called TRBD1 or TRBD2 (5 bases each). This CDR3 spans 13 amino acids. Germline V CDR1 and CDR2: KGHDR, SFDVKD. The V end was cut by 1 base, the J end by 12 bases, with 12 bases between. This CDR3 reads CATSDFLSGPQFF. The CDR3 region has the DNA TGTGCCACCAGTGATTTTCTGTCGGGGCCGCAGTTCTTC.

This clonotype rates as medium-sized. This beta chain lies outside the target of a library built for alpha chains; its clone size means little. The gene calls are TRBV4-1 and TRBJ1-5; D is ambiguous. Trimming took off 4 bases at V and 0 bases at J, with 7 bases between the two ends. Germline V gene lookup returns CDR1 MGHRA and CDR2 YSYEKL. The CDR3 is made up of 14 amino acids. This CDR3 reads CASSPPDSNQPQHF. The DNA of the CDR3 is TGCGCCAGCAGCCCACCCGATAGCAATCAGCCCCAGCATTTT.

This clonotype was detected ten times or more. This beta chain is a stray sequence in a library constructed for alpha chains; its clone size is not meaningful. This chain links TRBV9 with TRBJ2-1; 8 bases align to TRBD2. V lost 3 bases, J lost 1 base, and 6 bases stayed unmatched. Germline V gene data show CDR1 as SGDLS and CDR2 as YYNGEE. The CDR3 covers 16 residues. CDR3 in amino acids: CASSGISGVSYNEQFF. The DNA of the CDR3 is TGTGCCAGCAGCGGAATTAGCGGGGTTTCCTACAATGAGCAGTTCTTC.

This clonotype was detected ten times or more. This beta chain slipped into a library made for alpha chains as a stray read, so its size is not meaningful. V is TRBV6-2 or TRBV6-3 and J is TRBJ2-1, with TRBD1 matching over 9 bases. CDR1 MNHEY and CDR2 SVGEGT come from the germline V gene. The CDR3 sequence is 15 residues long. V lost 5 bases, J lost 7 bases, and 9 bases stayed unmatched. As DNA, the CDR3 is TGTGCCAGCAGTCTCTGGACAGGGGCGAGTAATGAGCAGTTCTTC. This gives the protein CASSLWTGASNEQFF.

This clonotype was seen at least ten times. This beta chain turned up in a library designed for alpha chains; as an off-target read, its abundance says little. The chain employs TRBV27 and TRBJ2-4, with TRBD1 as a possible D gene (5 bases). Germline loops: CDR1 MNHEY, CDR2 SMNVEV (reference sequence). This CDR3 is 15 amino acids long. V lost 3 bases and J lost 2, with 11 bases in between. CDR3 DNA: TGTGCCAGCAGTTTCTCTAGGGGCACCAAAAACATTCAGTACTTC. It codes for CASSFSRGTKNIQYF.

This clonotype showed up many times. In a library made to pick up alpha chains, this beta chain is a stray read with a size that means little. This rearrangement joins TRBV5-1 to TRBJ1-1, with 9 bases lining up with TRBD1. CDR3 length: 16 residues. CDR1 is SGHRS, CDR2 YFSETQ, per germline. V was pared by 2 bases and J by 5 bases, with 10 bases of the junction left unmatched. The chain's CDR3 is CASSLLDPGTGTEAFF. In DNA, the CDR3 is TGCGCCAGCAGCTTACTTGATCCCGGGACAGGGACTGAAGCTTTCTTT.

The table lists this clonotype with a few counts. This beta chain is an off-target read within a library intended for alpha chains, so its frequency means little. This rearrangement joins TRBV28 to TRBJ2-2; D remains ambiguous. CDR3 length: 13 residues. Trimming cost V 2 bases and J 7 bases, with 8 bases left between them. Germline CDR1 reads MDHEN; CDR2 reads SYDVKM. CDR3 coding DNA: TGTGCCAGCAGTTTAGAGGTCTTCGGGGAGCTGTTTTTT. Its translation: CASSLEVFGELFF.

In its sample, this clonotype is medium-sized. The size of this beta chain means little, since it is a stray read in a library made for alpha chains. The chain recombines TRBV4-3 with TRBJ2-3; 8 bases are shared with TRBD2. The ends lost 2 bases at V and 1 base at J; junction bases unmatched: 5. CDR1 is LGHNA and CDR2 is YSLEER in the germline V gene. The CDR3 consists of 16 residues. This CDR3 is CASSQLGGGRTDTQYF. CDR3 sequence (DNA): TGCGCCAGCAGCCAACTTGGCGGGGGGCGCACAGATACGCAGTATTTT.

By frequency in the sample, this clonotype is medium-sized. This beta chain slipped into a library made for alpha chains as a stray read, so its size is not meaningful. Written as DNA, the CDR3 is TGCAGTGCTAGCCCTAGCGGGGGCCGCGATGAGCAGTTCTTC. It translates to CSASPSGGRDEQFF. V and J are TRBV20-1 and TRBJ2-1, with TRBD2 matching over 10 bases. Germline values: CDR1 DFQATT, CDR2 SNEGSKA (reference sequence). V lost 3 bases and J lost 8; bases outside the gene matches: 7. The CDR3 totals 14 residues.